This record looks at one TCR beta chain sequence and its context. The antigen is undetermined. This sample is drawn from a study of Ad26.COV2.S vaccination and SARS-CoV-2 variants. The wider study: A COV1001 Ad26.COV2.S trial-arm participant provided the sample. The study gave Ad26.COV2.S intramuscularly, once or twice 56 days apart. Findings and caveats of the study: The analyses of TCR breadth and depth may have understated the size of total T cell responses. Once vaccination had occurred, spike-specific CD8+ and CD4+ T cell responses reportedly showed substantial breadth.

V was clipped by 4 bases and J by 3 bases; unmatched bases: 4. Germline V gene data show CDR1 as SQVTM and CDR2 as ANQGSEA. The length of the CDR3 is 13 residues. Stated treatment: about 20 received Ad26.COV2.S at low or high dose, single or two shots; 5 received placebo; per-sample allocation not given. Repertoires come from day 63 after the first vaccine or placebo injection. Sequencing was performed with immunoSEQ multiplex PCR; in TCRdb, only in-frame clones are kept and a portion is missing. The profile shows around 400,000 clones, 80% to 90% of them singletons. Sample: peripheral blood, taken in a trial of Ad26.COV2.S vaccine versus placebo. The chain uses TRBV29-1 and TRBJ2-7; 9 positions agree with TRBD2. The source of this sequence is a person between 18 and 60 years old who received the Ad26.COV2.S COVID-19 vaccine or a placebo. The CDR3: CSVVGGRDYEQYF. As DNA, the CDR3 is TGCAGCGTTGTCGGCGGGAGGGACTACGAGCAGTACTTC.